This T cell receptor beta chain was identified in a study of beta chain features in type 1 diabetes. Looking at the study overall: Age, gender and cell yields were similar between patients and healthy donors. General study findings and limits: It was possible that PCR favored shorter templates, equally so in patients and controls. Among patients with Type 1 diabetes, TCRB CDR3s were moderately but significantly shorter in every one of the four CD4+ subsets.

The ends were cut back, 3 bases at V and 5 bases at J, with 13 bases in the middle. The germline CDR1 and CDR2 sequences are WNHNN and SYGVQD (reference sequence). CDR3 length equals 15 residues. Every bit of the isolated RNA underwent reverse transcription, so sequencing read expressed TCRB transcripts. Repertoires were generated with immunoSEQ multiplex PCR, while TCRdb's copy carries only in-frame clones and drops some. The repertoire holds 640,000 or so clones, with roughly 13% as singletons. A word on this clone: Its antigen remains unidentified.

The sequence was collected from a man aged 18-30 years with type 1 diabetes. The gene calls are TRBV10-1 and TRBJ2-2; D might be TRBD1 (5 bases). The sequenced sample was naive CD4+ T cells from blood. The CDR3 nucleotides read TGCGCCAGCAGTGATATGGGGCTTGGTACCGGGGAGCTGTTTTTT. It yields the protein CASSDMGLGTGELFF.